The clone carrying this T cell receptor beta chain turned up a few times. The antigen remains unidentified. The sample belongs to a study of vaccination and CD4 T cells after COVID-19. Study-wide background: Comprising six males and four females, the convalescent participants counted two Hispanic individuals among them. The post-COVID samples were taken a median around 100 days after diagnosis, anywhere from 35 to 161.

This CDR3 spans 16 amino acids. In germline, CDR1 is SEHNR, CDR2 FQNEAQ (reference sequence). The V gene lost 5 bases and the J gene lost 1 base, with 18 bases spanning the gap. General study findings and limits: Post-vaccination, and not before, a median roughly 86% of reactive clones appeared in convalescent patients.

An Oncomine TCR Beta short-read assay was used to sequence the DNA from cultured CD4+ T cells. TCRdb re-analysed the PCR reads in MiXCR, keeping a single row per CDR3 protein. Among some 19,000 distinct CDR3 sequences listed, roughly 56% were seen once. As for time point: late sampling 161 to 241 days after vaccination in a few convalescent patients. Treatment described: approximately 11-day PBMC culture with coronavirus spike peptide pools or control peptides (ViraFEST assay). Peptide pool stimulation in ViraFEST expanded antigen-specific T cells, whose TCRs were then sequenced. The source of this sequence is a human donor who had recovered from COVID-19. Source: CD4+ T cells from blood, cultured in vitro, taken about 7 months after SARS-CoV-2 vaccination. This rearrangement joins TRBV7-9 to TRBJ2-7; D may be TRBD2 (6 bases). The CDR3 is CASSGGWSSTSYEQYF. In DNA form, the CDR3 reads TGTGCCAGCAGCGGGGGGTGGTCTAGTACATCCTACGAGCAGTACTTC.